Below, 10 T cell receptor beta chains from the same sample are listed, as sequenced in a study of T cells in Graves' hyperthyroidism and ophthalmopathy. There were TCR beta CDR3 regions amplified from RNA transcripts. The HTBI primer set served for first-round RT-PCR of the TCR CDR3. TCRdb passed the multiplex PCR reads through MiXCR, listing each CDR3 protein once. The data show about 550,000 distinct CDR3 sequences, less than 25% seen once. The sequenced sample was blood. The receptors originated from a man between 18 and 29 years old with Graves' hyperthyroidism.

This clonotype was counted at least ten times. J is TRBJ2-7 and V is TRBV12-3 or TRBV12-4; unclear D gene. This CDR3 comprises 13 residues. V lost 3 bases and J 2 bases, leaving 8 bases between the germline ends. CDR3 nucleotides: TGTGCCAGCAGTTTTTCCTCAACCTACGAGCAGTACTTC. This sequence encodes CASSFSSTYEQYF.

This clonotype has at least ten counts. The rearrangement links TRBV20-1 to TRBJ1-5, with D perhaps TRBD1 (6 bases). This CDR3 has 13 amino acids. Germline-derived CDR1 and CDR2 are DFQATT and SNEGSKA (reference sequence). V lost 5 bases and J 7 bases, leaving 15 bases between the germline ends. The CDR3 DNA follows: TGCAGTGCTTCTCCCGGGACAACCCAGCCCCAGCATTTT. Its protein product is CSASPGTTQPQHF.

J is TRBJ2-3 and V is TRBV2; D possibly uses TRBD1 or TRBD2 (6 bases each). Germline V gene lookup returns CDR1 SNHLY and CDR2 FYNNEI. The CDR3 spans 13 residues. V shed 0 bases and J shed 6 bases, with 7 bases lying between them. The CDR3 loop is CASSEAGGDTQYF. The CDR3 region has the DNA TGTGCCAGCAGTGAAGCAGGGGGGGATACGCAGTATTTT. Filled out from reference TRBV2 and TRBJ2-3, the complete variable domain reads EPEVTQTPSHQVTQMGQEVILRCVPISNHLYFYWYRQILGQKVEFLVSFYNNEISEKSEIFDDQFSVERPDGSNFTLKIRSTKLEDSAMYFCASSEAGGDTQYFGPGTRLTVL.

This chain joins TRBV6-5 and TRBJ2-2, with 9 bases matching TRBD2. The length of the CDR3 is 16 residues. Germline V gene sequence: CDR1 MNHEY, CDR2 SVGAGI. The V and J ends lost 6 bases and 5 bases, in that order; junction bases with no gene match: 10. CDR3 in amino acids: CASSYRGGRVTGELFF. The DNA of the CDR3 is TGTGCCAGCAGCTACAGGGGCGGGAGGGTTACCGGGGAGCTGTTTTTT.

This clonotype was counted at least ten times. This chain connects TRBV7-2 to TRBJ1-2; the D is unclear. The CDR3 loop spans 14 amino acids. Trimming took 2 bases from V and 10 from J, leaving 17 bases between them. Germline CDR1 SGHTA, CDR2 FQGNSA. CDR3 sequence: CASSLIPGVLAYTF. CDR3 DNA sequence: TGTGCCAGCAGCTTAATCCCCGGAGTTTTGGCCTACACCTTC.

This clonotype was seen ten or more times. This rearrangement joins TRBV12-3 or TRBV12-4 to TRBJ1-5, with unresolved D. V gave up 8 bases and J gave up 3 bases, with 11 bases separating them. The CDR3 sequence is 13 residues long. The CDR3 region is CASADTVNQPQHF. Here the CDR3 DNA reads TGTGCCAGCGCCGACACTGTCAATCAGCCCCAGCATTTT.

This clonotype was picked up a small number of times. CDR3 sequence reads: CASKREGPGQPQHF. The CDR3 DNA reads TGTGCCAGCAAAAGGGAGGGGCCGGGGCAGCCCCAGCATTTT. J is TRBJ1-5 and V is TRBV2, with D possibly matching TRBD1 (5 bases). Germline V gives CDR1 SNHLY, CDR2 FYNNEI. This CDR3 is built from 14 residues. The V end was cut by 7 bases, the J end by 7 bases, with 17 bases between.

The DNA for the CDR3 is TGTGCCAGCAGTGAAGTCCCGGCTAGCGGCGCGAACACCGGGGAGCTGTTTTTT. It codes for CASSEVPASGANTGELFF. The gene calls are TRBV6-1 and TRBJ2-2; 7 bases line up with TRBD2. From germline, CDR1 is MNHNS and CDR2 SASEGT. The trim removed 1 base at V and 0 bases at J, leaving 8 bases unmatched. The CDR3 has 18 residues.

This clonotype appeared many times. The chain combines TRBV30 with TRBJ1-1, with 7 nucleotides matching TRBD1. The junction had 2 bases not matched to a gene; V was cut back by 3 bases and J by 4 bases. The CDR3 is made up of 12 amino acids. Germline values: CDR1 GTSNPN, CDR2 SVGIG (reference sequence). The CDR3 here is CAWRPGGTEAFF. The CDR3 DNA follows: TGTGCCTGGAGGCCAGGGGGCACTGAAGCTTTCTTT.

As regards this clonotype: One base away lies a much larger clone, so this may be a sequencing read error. The CDR3 loop reads CASSFIRNTGELFF. The CDR3 bases are TGTGCCAGCAGTTTTATACGGAACACCGGGGAGCTGTTTTTT. V and J are TRBV28 and TRBJ2-2; D gene unclear. Looked up from germline, CDR1 is MDHEN and CDR2 is SYDVKM. The CDR3 spans 14 residues. The ends were cut back, 3 bases at V and 1 base at J, with 6 bases in the middle.